The clone carrying this T cell receptor (beta chain) was detected only a few times. Clones were read by immunoSEQ multiplex PCR, and TCRdb kept only the in-frame ones, dropping some. The data show 450,000 to 500,000 clones, 76% seen once. This sample was included in a study of shared clonotypes between healthy human individuals. The V gene lost 4 bases and the J gene lost 0 bases, with 20 bases spanning the gap. CDR1 is SGHNT and CDR2 is YYREEE in the germline V gene (reference sequence). The CDR3 sequence is 17 residues long. The sequenced sample consisted of PBMCs. The chain links TRBV5-4 to TRBJ2-7; D is possibly TRBD2 (5 bases). The clonotype originates from a woman between 35 and 50 years old in good health. Some clones in this sample may be carry-over from other donors' samples. CDR3 in DNA: TGTGCCAGCAGCCCACAGCAGATAGCGTACAGCTCCTACGAGCAGTACTTC. This translates into CASSPQQIAYSSYEQYF.